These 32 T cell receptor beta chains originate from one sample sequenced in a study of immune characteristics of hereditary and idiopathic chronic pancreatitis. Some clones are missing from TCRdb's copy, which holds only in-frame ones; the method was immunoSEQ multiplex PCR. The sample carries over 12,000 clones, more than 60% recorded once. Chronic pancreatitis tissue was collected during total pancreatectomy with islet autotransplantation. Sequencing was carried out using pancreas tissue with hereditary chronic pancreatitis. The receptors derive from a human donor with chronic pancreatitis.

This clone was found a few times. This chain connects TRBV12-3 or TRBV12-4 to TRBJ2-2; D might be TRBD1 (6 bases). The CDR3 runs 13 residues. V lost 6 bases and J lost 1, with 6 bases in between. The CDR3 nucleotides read TGTGCCAGCAGGACAGGGAACACCGGGGAGCTGTTTTTT. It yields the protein CASRTGNTGELFF.

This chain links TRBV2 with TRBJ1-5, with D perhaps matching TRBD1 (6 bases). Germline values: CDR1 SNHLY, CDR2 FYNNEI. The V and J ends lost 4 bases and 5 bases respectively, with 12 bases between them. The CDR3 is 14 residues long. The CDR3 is CASSGQGQDQPQHF. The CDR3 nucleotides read TGTGCCAGCAGTGGGCAGGGGCAAGATCAGCCCCAGCATTTT.

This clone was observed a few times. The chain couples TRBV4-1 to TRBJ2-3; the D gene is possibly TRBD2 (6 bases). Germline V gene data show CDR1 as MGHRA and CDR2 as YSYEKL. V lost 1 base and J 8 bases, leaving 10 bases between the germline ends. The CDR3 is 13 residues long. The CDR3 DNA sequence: TGCGCCAGCAGCCAAGGGAGGGGTAGTACGCAGTATTTT. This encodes CASSQGRGSTQYF.

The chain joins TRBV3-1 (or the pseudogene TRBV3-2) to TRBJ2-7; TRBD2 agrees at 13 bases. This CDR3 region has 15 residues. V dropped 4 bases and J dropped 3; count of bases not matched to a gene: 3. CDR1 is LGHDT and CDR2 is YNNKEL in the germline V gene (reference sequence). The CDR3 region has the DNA TGTGCCAGCAGCCCTAGACTAGCGGGAGGCTACGAGCAGTACTTC. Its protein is CASSPRLAGGYEQYF.

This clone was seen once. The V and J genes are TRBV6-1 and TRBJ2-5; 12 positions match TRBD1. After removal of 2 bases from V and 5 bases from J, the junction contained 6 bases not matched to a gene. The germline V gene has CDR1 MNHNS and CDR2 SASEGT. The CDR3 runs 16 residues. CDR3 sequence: CASSELGGTGGETQYF. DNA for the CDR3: TGTGCCAGCAGTGAACTCGGCGGGACAGGGGGCGAGACCCAGTACTTC.

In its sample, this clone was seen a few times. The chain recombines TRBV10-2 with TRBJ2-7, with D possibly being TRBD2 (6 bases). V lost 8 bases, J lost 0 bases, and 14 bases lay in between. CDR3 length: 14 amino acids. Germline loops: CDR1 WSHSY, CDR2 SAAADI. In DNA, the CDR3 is TGCGCCAGCGACCCTCGGGGAGGCTCCTACGAGCAGTACTTC. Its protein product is CASDPRGGSYEQYF.

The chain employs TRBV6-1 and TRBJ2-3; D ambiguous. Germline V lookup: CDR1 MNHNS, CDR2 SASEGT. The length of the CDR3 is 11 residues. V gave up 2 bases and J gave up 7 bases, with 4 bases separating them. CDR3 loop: CASSERHTQYF. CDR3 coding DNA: TGTGCCAGCAGTGAACGTCATACGCAGTATTTT.

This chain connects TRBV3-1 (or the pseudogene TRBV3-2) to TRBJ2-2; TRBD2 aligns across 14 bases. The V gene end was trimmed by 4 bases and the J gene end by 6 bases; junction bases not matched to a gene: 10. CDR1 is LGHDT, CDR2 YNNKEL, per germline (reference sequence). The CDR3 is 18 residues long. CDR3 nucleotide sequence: TGTGCCAGCAGCCGAGGGACTAGCGGGAGCAACTACCCCGGGGAGCTGTTTTTT. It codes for CASSRGTSGSNYPGELFF.

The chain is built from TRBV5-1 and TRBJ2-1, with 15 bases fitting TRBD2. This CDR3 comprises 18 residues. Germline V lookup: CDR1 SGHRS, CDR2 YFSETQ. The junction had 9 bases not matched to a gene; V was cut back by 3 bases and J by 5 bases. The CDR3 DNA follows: TGCGCCAGCAGCTATGGGACTAGCGGGAGGATTTTCGACAATGAGCAGTTCTTC. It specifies CASSYGTSGRIFDNEQFF.

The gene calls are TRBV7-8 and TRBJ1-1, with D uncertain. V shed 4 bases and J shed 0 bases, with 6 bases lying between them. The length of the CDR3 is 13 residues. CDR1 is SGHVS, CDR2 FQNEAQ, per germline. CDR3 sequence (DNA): TGTGCCAGCAGCTCGAACCTGAACACTGAAGCTTTCTTT. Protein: CASSSNLNTEAFF.

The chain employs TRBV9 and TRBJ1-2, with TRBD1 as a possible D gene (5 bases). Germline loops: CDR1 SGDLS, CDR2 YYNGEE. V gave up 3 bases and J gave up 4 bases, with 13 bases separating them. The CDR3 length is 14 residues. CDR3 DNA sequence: TGTGCCAGCAGCGCCCCCCAGGGACCCTATGGCTACACCTTC. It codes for CASSAPQGPYGYTF.

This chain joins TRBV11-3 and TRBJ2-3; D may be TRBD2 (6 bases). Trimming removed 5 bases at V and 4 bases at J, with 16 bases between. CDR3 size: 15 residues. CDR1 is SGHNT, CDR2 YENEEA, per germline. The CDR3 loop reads CASSRGSREADTQYF. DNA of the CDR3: TGTGCCAGCAGCCGCGGGTCCAGGGAGGCAGATACGCAGTATTTT.

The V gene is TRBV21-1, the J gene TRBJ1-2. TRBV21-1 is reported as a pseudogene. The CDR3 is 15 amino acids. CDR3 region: CASSYKLGGGEGYTF. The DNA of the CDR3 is TGTGCCAGCAGCTACAAACTCGGCGGGGGGGAGGGCTACACCTTC.

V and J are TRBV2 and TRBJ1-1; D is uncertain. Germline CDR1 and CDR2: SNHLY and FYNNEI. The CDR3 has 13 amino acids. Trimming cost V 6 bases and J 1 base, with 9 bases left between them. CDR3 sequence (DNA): TGTGCCAGCAGAGCCAGGCCGAACACTGAAGCTTTCTTT. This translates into CASRARPNTEAFF.

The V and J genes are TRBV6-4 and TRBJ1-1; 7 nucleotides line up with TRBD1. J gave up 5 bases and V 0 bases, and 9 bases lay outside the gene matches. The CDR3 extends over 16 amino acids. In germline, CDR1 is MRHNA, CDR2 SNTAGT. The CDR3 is CASSDSAGRGYTEAFF. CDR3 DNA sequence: TGTGCCAGCAGTGACTCGGCTGGCAGGGGGTATACTGAAGCTTTCTTT.

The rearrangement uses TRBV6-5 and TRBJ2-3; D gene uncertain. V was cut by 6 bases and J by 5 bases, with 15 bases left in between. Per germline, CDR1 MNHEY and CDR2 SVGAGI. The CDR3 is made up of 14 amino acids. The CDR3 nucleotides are TGTGCCAGCAGGGCAGGAACCTCAATAGATACGCAGTATTTT. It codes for CASRAGTSIDTQYF.

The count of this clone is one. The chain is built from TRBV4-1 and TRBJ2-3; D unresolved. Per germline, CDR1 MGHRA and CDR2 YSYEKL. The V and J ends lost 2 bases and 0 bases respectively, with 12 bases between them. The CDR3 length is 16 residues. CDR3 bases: TGCGCCAGCAGCCAAAAAGGCCAATCTAGCACAGATACGCAGTATTTT. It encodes CASSQKGQSSTDTQYF.

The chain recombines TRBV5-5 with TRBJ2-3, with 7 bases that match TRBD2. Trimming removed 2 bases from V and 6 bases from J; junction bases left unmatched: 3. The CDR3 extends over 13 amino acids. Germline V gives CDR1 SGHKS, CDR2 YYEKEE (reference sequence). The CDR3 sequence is CASSLRGEDTQYF. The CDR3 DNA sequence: TGTGCCAGCAGCTTACGGGGGGAGGATACGCAGTATTTT.

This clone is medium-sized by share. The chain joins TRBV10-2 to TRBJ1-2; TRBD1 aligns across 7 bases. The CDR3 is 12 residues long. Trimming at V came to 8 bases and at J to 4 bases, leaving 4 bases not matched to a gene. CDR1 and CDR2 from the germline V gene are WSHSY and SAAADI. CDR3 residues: CASLRDSYGYTF. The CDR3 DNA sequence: TGCGCCAGCCTACGGGACAGCTATGGCTACACCTTC.

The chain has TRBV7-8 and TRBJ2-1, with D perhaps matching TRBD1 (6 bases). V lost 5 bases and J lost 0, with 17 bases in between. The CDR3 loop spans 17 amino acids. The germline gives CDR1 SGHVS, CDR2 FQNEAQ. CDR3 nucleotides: TGTGCCAGCAGCCGTACCCAGGTGGGGGCCTCCTACAATGAGCAGTTCTTC. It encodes CASSRTQVGASYNEQFF.

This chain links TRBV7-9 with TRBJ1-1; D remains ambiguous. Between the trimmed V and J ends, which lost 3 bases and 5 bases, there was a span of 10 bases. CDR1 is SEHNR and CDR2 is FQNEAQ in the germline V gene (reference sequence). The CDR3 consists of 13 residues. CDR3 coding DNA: TGTGCCAGCAGCTTGGAAAGTTGGACTGAAGCTTTCTTT. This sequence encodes CASSLESWTEAFF.

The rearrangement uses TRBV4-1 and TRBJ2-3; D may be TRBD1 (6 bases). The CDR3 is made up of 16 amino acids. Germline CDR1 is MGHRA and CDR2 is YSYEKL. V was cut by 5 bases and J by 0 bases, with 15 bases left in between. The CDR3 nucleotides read TGCGCCAGCAGCGTCCAGGGCGACAGGAGCACAGATACGCAGTATTTT. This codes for CASSVQGDRSTDTQYF.

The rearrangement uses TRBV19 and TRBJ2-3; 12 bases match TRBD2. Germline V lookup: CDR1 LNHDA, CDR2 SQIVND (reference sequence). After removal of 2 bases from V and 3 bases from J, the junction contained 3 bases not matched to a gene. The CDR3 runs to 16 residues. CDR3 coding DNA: TGTGCCAGTAGTATACGACTAGCGGGGGTTACAGATACGCAGTATTTT. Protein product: CASSIRLAGVTDTQYF. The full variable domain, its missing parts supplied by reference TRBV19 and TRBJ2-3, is DGGITQSPKYLFRKEGQNVTLSCEQNLNHDAMYWYRQDPGQGLRLIYYSQIVNDFQKGDIAEGYSVSREKKESFPLTVTSAQKNPTAFYLCASSIRLAGVTDTQYFGPGTRLTVL.

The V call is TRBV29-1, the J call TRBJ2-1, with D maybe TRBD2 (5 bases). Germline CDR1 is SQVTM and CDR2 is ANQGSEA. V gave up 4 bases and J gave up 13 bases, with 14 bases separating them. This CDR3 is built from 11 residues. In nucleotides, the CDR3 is TGCAGCGTTGTGCTGGAGGCAGCCCAGTTCTTC. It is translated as CSVVLEAAQFF.

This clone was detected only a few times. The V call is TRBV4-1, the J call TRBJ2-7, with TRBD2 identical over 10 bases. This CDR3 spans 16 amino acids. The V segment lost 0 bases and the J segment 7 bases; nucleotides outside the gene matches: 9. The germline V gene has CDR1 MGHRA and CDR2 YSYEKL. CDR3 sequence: CASSQESLAGEGEQYF. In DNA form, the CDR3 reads TGCGCCAGCAGCCAAGAGAGCCTAGCGGGAGAAGGGGAGCAGTACTTC.

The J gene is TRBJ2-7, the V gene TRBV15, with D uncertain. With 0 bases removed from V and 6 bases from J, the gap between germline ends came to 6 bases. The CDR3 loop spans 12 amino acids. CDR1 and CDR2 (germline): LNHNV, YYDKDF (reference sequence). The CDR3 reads CATSRDFSEQYF. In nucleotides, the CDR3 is TGTGCCACCAGCAGAGATTTTAGCGAGCAGTACTTC. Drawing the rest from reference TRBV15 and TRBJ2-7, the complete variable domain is DAMVIQNPRYQVTQFGKPVTLSCSQTLNHNVMYWYQQKSSQAPKLLFHYYDKDFNNEADTPDNFQSRRPNTSFCFLDIRSPGLGDTAMYLCATSRDFSEQYFGPGTRLTVT.

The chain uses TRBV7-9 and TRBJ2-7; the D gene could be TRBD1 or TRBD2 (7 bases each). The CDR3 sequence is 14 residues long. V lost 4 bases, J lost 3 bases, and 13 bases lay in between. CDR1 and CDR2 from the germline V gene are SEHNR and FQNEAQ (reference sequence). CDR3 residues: CASSSDREGYEQYF. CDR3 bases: TGTGCCAGCAGCTCCGACAGGGAGGGCTACGAGCAGTACTTC. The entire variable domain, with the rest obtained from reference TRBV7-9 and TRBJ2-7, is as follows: DTGVSQNPRHKITKRGQNVTFRCDPISEHNRLYWYRQTLGQGPEFLTYFQNEAQLEKSRLLSDRFSAERPKGSFSTLEIQRTEQGDSAMYLCASSSDREGYEQYFGPGTRLTVT.

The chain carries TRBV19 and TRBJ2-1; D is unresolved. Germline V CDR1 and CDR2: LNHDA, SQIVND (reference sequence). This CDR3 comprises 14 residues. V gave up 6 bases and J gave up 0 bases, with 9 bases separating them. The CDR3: CASRGGDSYNEQFF. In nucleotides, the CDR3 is TGTGCCAGTAGGGGCGGAGACTCCTACAATGAGCAGTTCTTC.

In DNA, the CDR3 is TGTGCCAGCAGCTCATGGACAGGCGGGGGGGCTGAAGCTTTCTTT. It yields the protein CASSSWTGGGAEAFF. This chain uses TRBV4-2 with TRBJ1-1, with 7 bases that match TRBD1. Per the germline V gene, CDR1 is LGHNA and CDR2 is YNFKEQ. The junction had 12 bases not matched to a gene; V was cut back by 5 bases and J by 6 bases. The CDR3 runs to 15 residues.

CDR3 sequence reads: CASSHTTGNTEAFF. DNA of the CDR3: TGTGCCAGCAGCCATACCACAGGGAACACTGAAGCTTTCTTT. The J gene is TRBJ1-1, the V gene TRBV5-4; weak D call: TRBD1 (5 bases). Trimming cost V 4 bases and J 1 base, with 11 bases left between them. CDR3 length: 14 amino acids. Germline CDR1 and CDR2: SGHNT and YYREEE (reference sequence).

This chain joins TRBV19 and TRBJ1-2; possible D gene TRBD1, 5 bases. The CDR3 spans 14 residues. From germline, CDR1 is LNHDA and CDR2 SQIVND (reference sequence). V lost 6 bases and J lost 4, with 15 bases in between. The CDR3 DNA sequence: TGTGCCAGTAGAAGTTTAGGACAACGCTATGGCTACACCTTC. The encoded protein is CASRSLGQRYGYTF.

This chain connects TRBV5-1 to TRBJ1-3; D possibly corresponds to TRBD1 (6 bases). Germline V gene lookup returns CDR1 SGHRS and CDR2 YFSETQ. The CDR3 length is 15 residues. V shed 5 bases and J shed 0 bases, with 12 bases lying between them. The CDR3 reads CASRRGPDSGNTIYF. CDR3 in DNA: TGCGCCAGCAGACGGGGGCCGGACTCTGGAAACACCATATATTTT. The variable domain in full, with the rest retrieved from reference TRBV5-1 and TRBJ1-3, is KAGVTQTPRYLIKTRGQQVTLSCSPISGHRSVSWYQQTPGQGLQFLFEYFSETQRNKGNFPGRFSGRQFSNSRSEMNVSTLELGDSALYLCASRRGPDSGNTIYFGEGSWLTVV.